The 29 T cell receptor beta chains below were found in one sample sequenced in a study of shared clonotypes between healthy human individuals. The table came from immunoSEQ multiplex PCR; TCRdb's copy has only in-frame clones and leaves some out. The table has 1,500,000 or so clones, 97% to 99% seen once. The sample consisted of naive CD4+ T cells sorted from blood. The subset here: CD45RA+ positively selected. Receptors were obtained from a man aged 25 to 40 in good health.

The V call is TRBV7-8, the J call TRBJ2-7; a weak D match, TRBD2 (6 bases). CDR3 size: 16 residues. CDR1 SGHVS and CDR2 FQNEAQ come from the germline V gene. Trimming left V 4 bases short and J 0 bases short, with 16 bases between. In DNA, the CDR3 is TGTGCCAGCAGCTACATGACGACGGGGGACTCCTACGAGCAGTACTTC. It codes for CASSYMTTGDSYEQYF.

The chain has TRBV7-2 and TRBJ1-5, with D possibly matching TRBD1 (6 bases). From germline, CDR1 is SGHTA and CDR2 FQGNSA. CDR3 length: 18 amino acids. Trimming took 1 base from V and 5 from J, leaving 21 bases between them. For the CDR3, the DNA is TGTGCCAGCAGCTTAGGAGGTTTGGGGGGCAGGGAGCATCAGCCCCAGCATTTT. It translates to CASSLGGLGGREHQPQHF.

The chain is built from TRBV6-1 and TRBJ2-7; 8 bases line up with TRBD1. CDR3 length equals 15 residues. Germline-derived CDR1 and CDR2 are MNHNS and SASEGT. J lost 2 bases, V lost 6 bases, and 9 bases had no gene match. CDR3 amino acids: CASRGPGTGTYEQYF. The CDR3 nucleotides read TGTGCCAGCAGAGGACCCGGGACAGGAACCTACGAGCAGTACTTC.

The rearrangement links TRBV25-1 to TRBJ1-1; TRBD1 aligns across 8 bases. Looked up from germline, CDR1 is MGHDK and CDR2 is SYGVNS. This CDR3 is built from 15 residues. Trimming cost V 4 bases and J 2 bases; bases outside gene matches: 6. The CDR3 reads CASSATGGFNTEAFF. The CDR3 DNA is TGTGCCAGCAGTGCCACAGGGGGGTTCAACACTGAAGCTTTCTTT.

J is TRBJ2-7 and V is TRBV27, with 9 bases fitting TRBD1. Trimming removed 4 bases from V and 4 bases from J; junction bases left unmatched: 8. CDR1 and CDR2 from the germline V gene are MNHEY and SMNVEV (reference sequence). The CDR3 covers 15 residues. The CDR3 nucleotides read TGTGCCAGCAGTTATAACCGGGACAGGGCTTACGAGCAGTACTTC. Residues: CASSYNRDRAYEQYF.

As regards this clone: This sample also contains other DNA sequences that code for the same CDR3. Written as DNA, the CDR3 is TGCGCCAGCAGCCCGACTAGCGGCAACACCGGGGAGCTGTTTTTT. Amino acids: CASSPTSGNTGELFF. This sequence joins TRBV5-1 and TRBJ2-2, with 9 bases fitting TRBD2. Germline V gene lookup returns CDR1 SGHRS and CDR2 YFSETQ. The V gene end was trimmed by 4 bases and the J gene end by 2 bases; junction bases not matched to a gene: 3. The CDR3 is 15 amino acids.

CDR3 in amino acids: CATTSGLETQYF. DNA of the CDR3: TGTGCCACCACTAGCGGGTTGGAGACCCAGTACTTC. The genes are TRBV7-9 and TRBJ2-5, with 9 bases lining up with TRBD2. J was trimmed by 5 bases and V by 10 bases; bases with no gene match: 5. The CDR3 has 12 residues. Germline-derived CDR1 and CDR2 are SEHNR and FQNEAQ (reference sequence).

The chain combines TRBV28 with TRBJ2-1; 7 bases line up with TRBD2. J lost 3 bases, V lost 7 bases, and 9 bases had no gene match. This CDR3 has 15 residues. Germline V gene data show CDR1 as MDHEN and CDR2 as SYDVKM. The CDR3 is CASINSGKSYNEQFF. The CDR3 region has the DNA TGTGCCAGCATCAACAGCGGGAAAAGCTACAATGAGCAGTTCTTC. Filled out from reference TRBV28 and TRBJ2-1, the complete variable domain reads DVKVTQSSRYLVKRTGEKVFLECVQDMDHENMFWYRQDPGLGLRLIYFSYDVKMKEKGDIPEGYSVSREKKERFSLILESASTNQTSMYLCASINSGKSYNEQFFGPGTRLTVL.

As concerns this clone: Germline and junction disagree at one end, which may indicate a read error. The V call is TRBV6-1, the J call TRBJ2-3, with TRBD2 matching 7 bases. Germline V gene lookup returns CDR1 MNHNS and CDR2 SASEGT. The CDR3 is 12 amino acids. The CDR3 nucleotides read TGCGCTCTAGCGGAATTCACAGATACGCAGTATTTT. Protein sequence: CALAEFTDTQYF.

The rearrangement uses TRBV30 and TRBJ1-2, with 7 bases aligning to TRBD1. Germline V gives CDR1 GTSNPN, CDR2 SVGIG (reference sequence). The CDR3 has 12 residues. Trimming cost V 5 bases and J 8 bases; bases outside gene matches: 8. CDR3 nucleotides: TGTGCCTGGGGGGTAGACAGGGTCGGCTACACCTTC. It yields the protein CAWGVDRVGYTF. The whole variable domain, filled in from reference TRBV30 and TRBJ1-2, reads SQTIHQWPATLVQPVGSPLSLECTVEGTSNPNLYWYRQAAGRGLQLLFYSVGIGQISSEVPQNLSASRPQDRQFILSSKKLLLSDSGFYLCAWGVDRVGYTFGSGTRLTVV.

V gene TRBV28 combines with J gene TRBJ2-7; maybe TRBD1 (6 bases). Trimming pared 2 bases from V and 3 bases from J, leaving 11 bases between. The V gene's germline CDR1 is MDHEN and CDR2 SYDVKM. This CDR3 has 14 residues. In nucleotides, the CDR3 is TGTGCCAGCAGTTTAAGGCAGGGGAACTACGAGCAGTACTTC. This codes for CASSLRQGNYEQYF.

The chain uses TRBV6-1 and TRBJ2-1; D is uncertain. Germline assignment: CDR1 MNHNS and CDR2 SASEGT. The V gene lost 5 bases and the J gene lost 2 bases, with 7 bases spanning the gap. The CDR3 extends over 13 amino acids. Written as DNA, the CDR3 is TGTGCCAGCAGTTTTGGTCCCTACAATGAGCAGTTCTTC. The encoded protein is CASSFGPYNEQFF.

This clone was recorded only once. The gene calls are TRBV5-1 and TRBJ2-1, with no clear D. The CDR3 sequence is 14 residues long. Trimming removed 5 bases from V and 6 bases from J, with 15 bases in between. In germline, CDR1 is SGHRS, CDR2 YFSETQ. In DNA form, the CDR3 reads TGCGCCAGCAGTTTTGAGAGAGTCGGCAATGAGCAGTTCTTC. This translates into CASSFERVGNEQFF.

Turning to this clone: Other DNA sequences of this sample code for an identical CDR3. This chain uses TRBV6-5 with TRBJ1-2; unclear D gene. CDR1 and CDR2 (germline): MNHEY, SVGAGI. The CDR3 has 14 residues. V lost 0 bases and J 2 bases, leaving 7 bases between the germline ends. The CDR3 protein is CASSYSGGNYGYTF. The CDR3 DNA is TGTGCCAGCAGTTACTCTGGCGGAAACTATGGCTACACCTTC.

The chain links TRBV5-8 to TRBJ2-5; D is possibly TRBD1 (6 bases). Per germline, CDR1 SGHTS and CDR2 YDEGEE. This CDR3 has 15 residues. Between the trimmed V and J ends, which lost 0 bases and 3 bases, there was a span of 12 bases. The DNA for the CDR3 is TGTGCCAGCAGCTTGGCGTACAGGGCTGAAGAGACCCAGTACTTC. As protein: CASSLAYRAEETQYF.

This chain links TRBV27 with TRBJ2-7; weak D call: TRBD2 (6 bases). CDR3 length: 15 amino acids. Trimming took 8 bases from V and 0 from J, leaving 17 bases between them. CDR1 and CDR2 from the germline V gene are MNHEY and SMNVEV (reference sequence). DNA of the CDR3: TGTGCCAGCCGATTCCTAGCCGGGGGCTCCTACGAGCAGTACTTC. Translation gives CASRFLAGGSYEQYF.

The chain is built from TRBV4-1 and TRBJ2-7; the D gene is possibly TRBD2 (7 bases). Germline V CDR1 and CDR2: MGHRA, YSYEKL. The V end was cut by 4 bases, the J end by 0 bases, with 13 bases between. The CDR3 contains 15 residues. CDR3 loop: CASSPSGGLSYEQYF. As DNA, the CDR3 is TGCGCCAGCAGCCCCTCGGGGGGCCTCTCCTACGAGCAGTACTTC.

J is TRBJ1-2 and V is TRBV6-5; perhaps TRBD1 as D (5 bases). The CDR3 sequence is 14 residues long. Germline CDR1 is MNHEY and CDR2 is SVGAGI. Trimming took 5 bases from V and 7 from J, leaving 17 bases between them. The CDR3 reads CASSATRVGGGYTF. CDR3 DNA: TGTGCCAGCAGTGCCACGAGGGTCGGGGGTGGCTACACCTTC.

The genes are TRBV18 and TRBJ1-2; possibly TRBD1 for D (6 bases). CDR3 size: 13 residues. CDR1 KGHSH and CDR2 LQKENI come from the germline V gene. Trimming stripped 2 bases from V and 7 bases from J, with 11 bases between. The CDR3 DNA follows: TGTGCCAGCTCACCAAAGCCAGGGGTTGGCTACACCTTC. Protein: CASSPKPGVGYTF.

The chain uses TRBV28 and TRBJ2-7; D gene ambiguous. V was cut by 7 bases and J by 3 bases, with 13 bases left in between. The CDR3 spans 13 residues. Germline V gene lookup returns CDR1 MDHEN and CDR2 SYDVKM. This CDR3 is CASTPRIHYEQYF. CDR3 nucleotides: TGTGCCAGCACGCCTCGTATCCACTACGAGCAGTACTTC.

The rearrangement links TRBV27 to TRBJ2-5, with TRBD1 matching over 10 bases. The junction had 7 bases not matched to a gene; V was cut back by 11 bases and J by 1 base. In germline, CDR1 is MNHEY, CDR2 SMNVEV (reference sequence). The CDR3 is 14 residues long. CDR3 region: CASRGTGAQETQYF. In DNA form, the CDR3 reads TGTGCCTCGAGGGGGACAGGGGCCCAAGAGACCCAGTACTTC.

Remarks on this clone: Other DNA sequences in this specimen translate into the identical CDR3. V is TRBV9 and J is TRBJ2-3, with D perhaps TRBD2 (6 bases). The CDR3 is made up of 15 amino acids. Between the trimmed V and J ends, which lost 5 bases and 2 bases, there was a span of 15 bases. The germline V gene has CDR1 SGDLS and CDR2 YYNGEE. In nucleotides, the CDR3 is TGTGCCAGCAGTGGAGGAGCGGGCCCCACAGATACGCAGTATTTT. This encodes CASSGGAGPTDTQYF.

The V gene is TRBV5-3, the J gene TRBJ1-4; 8 bases are a match to TRBD1. TRBV5-3 is flagged as an ORF with uncertain function. Germline trimming cut 6 bases from V and 4 bases from J; bases unmatched to any gene: 26. The CDR3 covers 21 residues. In DNA form, the CDR3 reads TGTGCCAGAATCCACCGTAGTACGCCTAAAAGACCGGGACAGGATAATGAAAAACTGTTTTTT. Its protein product is CARIHRSTPKRPGQDNEKLFF.

Concerning this clone itself: Other DNA sequences of this sample code for an identical CDR3. The V gene is TRBV15, the J gene TRBJ2-7; 11 nucleotides agree with TRBD1. V lost 1 base to trimming and J lost 2 bases; unmatched junction nucleotides: 1. CDR3 length: 15 amino acids. In germline, CDR1 is LNHNV, CDR2 YYDKDF (reference sequence). CDR3 protein: CATSRGGQGAYEQYF. The CDR3 DNA sequence: TGTGCCACCAGCAGAGGGGGACAGGGGGCCTACGAGCAGTACTTC.

V and J are TRBV10-3 and TRBJ2-5; the match to TRBD2 covers 11 bases. This CDR3 has 20 amino acids. With 0 bases clipped from V and 3 bases from J, the junction kept 15 bases outside the gene matches. CDR1 and CDR2 (germline): ENHRY, SYGVKD. The CDR3 is CAISESAGTSGLQGEETQYF. The CDR3 region has the DNA TGTGCCATCAGTGAGTCAGCCGGGACTAGCGGACTTCAGGGCGAAGAGACCCAGTACTTC.

J is TRBJ2-1 and V is TRBV28; D is ambiguous. The CDR3 totals 11 residues. Germline CDR1 and CDR2: MDHEN and SYDVKM. Trimming removed 7 bases from V and 5 bases from J, with 6 bases in between. The CDR3 loop is CASKRNNEQFF. The CDR3 DNA reads as TGTGCCAGCAAAAGAAACAATGAGCAGTTCTTC.

CDR3 loop: CASSRIIEHYNEQFF. The CDR3 nucleotides read TGTGCCAGCAGCCGAATAATTGAGCACTACAATGAGCAGTTCTTC. V usage is TRBV5-5 and J usage is TRBJ2-1, with D hard to call. The CDR3 is 15 amino acids. V lost 4 bases and J lost 3, with 14 bases in between. Germline V gene data show CDR1 as SGHKS and CDR2 as YYEKEE (reference sequence).

About this clone: Other DNA sequences within the sample encode an identical CDR3. The V and J genes are TRBV25-1 and TRBJ1-1; no clear D gene. There are 14 residues in the CDR3. V lost 1 base and J 4 bases, leaving 10 bases between the germline ends. The germline V gene encodes CDR1 MGHDK and CDR2 SYGVNS. The CDR3 sequence is CASSESWGRTEAFF. The CDR3 nucleotides are TGTGCCAGCAGTGAATCTTGGGGTCGCACTGAAGCTTTCTTT. Full variable domain (remainder filled in from reference TRBV25-1 and TRBJ1-1): EADIYQTPRYLVIGTGKKITLECSQTMGHDKMYWYQQDPGMELHLIHYSYGVNSTEKGDLSSESTVSRIRTEHFPLTLESARPSHTSQYLCASSESWGRTEAFFGQGTRLTVV.

The genes are TRBV5-1 and TRBJ2-3; TRBD1 agrees at 8 bases. Germline V gene data show CDR1 as SGHRS and CDR2 as YFSETQ. The CDR3 has 14 residues. J was trimmed by 4 bases and V by 0 bases; bases with no gene match: 1. The CDR3 spells CASSLEGQADTQYF. As DNA, the CDR3 is TGCGCCAGCAGCTTGGAGGGACAGGCAGATACGCAGTATTTT.